The source of this TCR beta chain is a study of post-analysis software for immune sequencing data. cDNA libraries for TCR beta contained unique molecular identifiers. A single record per CDR3 protein comes from TCRdb applying MiXCR to the PCR reads. This sample carries about 680,000 distinct CDR3 sequences, roughly three fifths of them seen once, and the ten largest clones take approximately 10%. There are a few counts of this clonotype. The antigen is undetermined. Trimming pared 2 bases from V and 1 base from J, leaving 10 bases between. This CDR3 has 15 residues. Study-wide results and limits: Patients had higher frequencies than controls of about 5 TRBV segments, including TRBV5-6, TRBV5-1 and TRBV20-1.

Material: blood. This clonotype was sampled from a girl between 2 and 10 years old with multiple sclerosis. The chain combines TRBV12-3 or TRBV12-4 with TRBJ2-3, with no clear D. The CDR3 DNA sequence: TGTGCCAGCAGTTTATTCGGTCCACGCACAGATACGCAGTATTTT. Translated: CASSLFGPRTDTQYF.